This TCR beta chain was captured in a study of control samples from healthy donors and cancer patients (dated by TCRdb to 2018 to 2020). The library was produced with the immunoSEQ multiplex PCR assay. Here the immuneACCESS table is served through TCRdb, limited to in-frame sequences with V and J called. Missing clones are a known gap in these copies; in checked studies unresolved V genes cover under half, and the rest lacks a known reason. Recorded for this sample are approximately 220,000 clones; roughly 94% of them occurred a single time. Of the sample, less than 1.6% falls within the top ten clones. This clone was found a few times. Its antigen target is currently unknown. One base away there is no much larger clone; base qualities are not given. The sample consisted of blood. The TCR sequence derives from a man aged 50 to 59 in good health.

CDR3 protein: CASSLGTERNQPQHF. The nucleotide sequence is given as TGCGCCAGCAGCCTTGGGACAGAGAGGAATCAGCCCCAGCATTTT. Recombination joined TRBV5-1 with TRBJ1-5; the junction holds 7 bases that match TRBD1. V and J are trimmed by 4 bases and 4 bases, and the gene matches miss 8 bases of the junction. Measured from the cysteine to the phenylalanine, the CDR3 is 15 residues long. CDR3 DNA only is kept here, 45 bases in frame from base 1. The germline V gene encodes CDR1 SGHRS and CDR2 YFSETQ.